This T cell receptor beta chain derives from a study of regulatory T cells in long-lasting Graves disease. The wider study: Less than 3 months of antithyroid drugs had been taken by newly diagnosed Graves' patients.

Many counts were recorded for this clonotype. Building of the TCR beta libraries involved iRepertoire HTBI primers and Arm-PCR of CDR3 regions. In the original processing: Taken together, the samples had around 60 TRBV and roughly 14 TRBJ segments identified. TCRdb redid the calling of the multiplex PCR reads with MiXCR, one entry per CDR3 protein. The authors' filters were not applied to this entry. The table shows hundreds of thousands of distinct CDR3 sequences, with about a sixth occurring only once. Indicated time point: newly diagnosed GD, antithyroid drugs for less than 3 months. After RNA was extracted from PBMCs, the TCR library was made from it. Patients were enrolled at an endocrinology department in Xi'an, China. The CDR3 sequence is 17 residues long. The J segment lost 10 bases and the V segment lost 3 bases, leaving 14 bases of the junction unmatched. Looked up from germline, CDR1 is SGDLS and CDR2 is YYNGEE.

Another study also made use of these data, one on T cells in Graves' hyperthyroidism and ophthalmopathy.

The receptor was derived from a man aged 35 to 55 with Graves disease. The sample in question was peripheral blood mononuclear cells (PBMCs), obtained at new diagnosis, from a patient treated with antithyroid drugs. The chain uses TRBV9 and TRBJ1-6, with 9 bases that match TRBD1. CDR3 in DNA: TGTGCCAGCAGCGCGACGATACAGGGGGCAGGTGAATCACCCCTCCACTTT. This encodes CASSATIQGAGESPLHF.